What follows are 30 T cell receptor beta chains derived from one specimen sequenced in a study of shared clonotypes between healthy human individuals (dated by TCRdb to 2018 to 2021). The library was generated by the immunoSEQ multiplex PCR assay. TCRdb holds this immuneACCESS table with in-frame rearrangements only. Some clones are missing; in checked studies, unresolved V genes explain under half, and the rest has no known cause. The sample records millions of clones, roughly 94% of which are singletons. The ten largest clones represent 0.1% to 0.15% of the sample. The sample consisted of naive CD4+ T cells sorted from blood. The intended sense of this specimen's cell subset or site label: CD45RA+ positively selected. The source is a man younger than 30 in good health.

V and J are TRBV9 and TRBJ1-3; D is perhaps TRBD1 (6 bases). The CDR3 length is 18 residues. CDR1 is SGDLS and CDR2 is YYNGEE in the germline V gene. V dropped 3 bases and J dropped 0 bases, with 19 bases sitting between them. In DNA form, the CDR3 reads TGTGCCAGCAGCGGTCGGTTCGATGGGGGGGCCTCTGGAAACACCATATATTTT. This codes for CASSGRFDGGASGNTIYF.

The chain links TRBV30 to TRBJ1-2, with D hard to call. The CDR3 spans 14 residues. CDR1 GTSNPN and CDR2 SVGIG come from the germline V gene (reference sequence). V lost 1 base to trimming and J lost 4 bases, with 13 bases between them. The CDR3 here is CAWSAVTLSYGYTF. CDR3 DNA: TGTGCCTGGAGTGCGGTGACATTGTCCTATGGCTACACCTTC.

The chain employs TRBV7-2 and TRBJ2-3; D ambiguous. The CDR3 has 15 amino acids. The V gene lost 0 bases and the J gene lost 4 bases, with 11 bases spanning the gap. The germline gives CDR1 SGHTA, CDR2 FQGNSA. For the CDR3, the DNA is TGTGCCAGCAGCTTAGCGCCTAATTCCCCAGATACGCAGTATTTT. This codes for CASSLAPNSPDTQYF.

With regard to this clone: The same CDR3 is also encoded by other DNA sequences in this sample. This chain links TRBV28 with TRBJ2-5; TRBD2 is a possible D gene (7 bases). The CDR3 covers 14 residues. The V and J ends lost 4 bases and 2 bases respectively, with 11 bases between them. Germline lookup yields CDR1 MDHEN and CDR2 SYDVKM. CDR3 sequence: CASSSGGRQETQYF. The CDR3 DNA reads TGTGCCAGCAGTTCCGGGGGGCGGCAAGAGACCCAGTACTTC.

The rearrangement joins TRBV18 to TRBJ2-5; TRBD2 matches at 12 bases. Trimming removed 5 bases from V and 4 bases from J; junction bases left unmatched: 8. The germline CDR1 and CDR2 sequences are KGHSH and LQKENI. The length of the CDR3 is 16 residues. The CDR3 loop reads CASSTTSGRGPETQYF. CDR3 in DNA: TGTGCCAGCTCAACGACTAGCGGGAGAGGCCCAGAGACCCAGTACTTC.

This sequence joins TRBV29-1 and TRBJ2-3; TRBD2 aligns across 10 bases. Germline lookup yields CDR1 SQVTM and CDR2 ANQGSEA. The CDR3 extends over 14 amino acids. The junction had 5 bases not matched to a gene; V was cut back by 6 bases and J by 2 bases. CDR3 region: CSVKREGHTDTQYF. For the CDR3, the DNA is TGCAGCGTGAAGCGGGAGGGCCACACAGATACGCAGTATTTT.

The chain has TRBV19 and TRBJ1-5, with TRBD1 matching 7 bases. There are 19 residues in the CDR3. Germline CDR1 is LNHDA and CDR2 is SQIVND (reference sequence). Trimming removed 0 bases from V and 2 bases from J; junction bases left unmatched: 13. The CDR3 is CASSIDFGQVLFGNQPQHF. DNA of the CDR3: TGTGCCAGTAGTATAGATTTCGGACAGGTCTTGTTCGGCAATCAGCCCCAGCATTTT. The entire variable domain, with the rest obtained from reference TRBV19 and TRBJ1-5, is as follows: DGGITQSPKYLFRKEGQNVTLSCEQNLNHDAMYWYRQDPGQGLRLIYYSQIVNDFQKGDIAEGYSVSREKKESFPLTVTSAQKNPTAFYLCASSIDFGQVLFGNQPQHFGDGTRLSIL.

On this clone itself: Other DNA sequences from this sample encode an identical CDR3 as well. V usage is TRBV18 and J usage is TRBJ1-1, with a tentative D call TRBD1 (6 bases). V dropped 3 bases and J dropped 0 bases, with 11 bases sitting between them. This CDR3 has 15 residues. Germline loops: CDR1 KGHSH, CDR2 LQKENI. In nucleotides, the CDR3 is TGTGCCAGCTCACCCTCACAGGGCTTGAACACTGAAGCTTTCTTT. Protein product: CASSPSQGLNTEAFF.

The chain joins TRBV6-1 to TRBJ2-5, with 14 bases matching TRBD2. There are 15 residues in the CDR3. Germline trimming cut 10 bases from V and 5 bases from J; bases unmatched to any gene: 9. CDR1 and CDR2 (germline): MNHNS, SASEGT. This CDR3 reads CAISGLAGVTETQYF. The DNA for the CDR3 is TGTGCCATTTCGGGACTAGCGGGGGTTACTGAGACCCAGTACTTC.

In its sample, this clone was seen once. The V and J genes are TRBV7-9 and TRBJ2-1; 12 bases are a match to TRBD1. V lost 4 bases, J lost 8 bases, and 6 bases stayed unmatched. This CDR3 has 15 residues. CDR1 is SEHNR and CDR2 is FQNEAQ in the germline V gene (reference sequence). CDR3 coding DNA: TGTGCCAGCAGCTCGTGGGACAGGGGGCAGGATGAGCAGTTCTTC. Its translation is CASSSWDRGQDEQFF.

The chain employs TRBV18 and TRBJ2-7; 7 bases map to TRBD1. V lost 0 bases and J lost 5; bases outside the gene matches: 10. CDR3 length: 16 residues. Germline V lookup: CDR1 KGHSH, CDR2 LQKENI. The CDR3 DNA is TGTGCCAGCTCACCACCGAATCGACAGGGCAAGGACGAGCAGTACTTC. Translating it yields CASSPPNRQGKDEQYF.

The chain links TRBV9 to TRBJ2-4; TRBD2 agrees at 9 bases. V lost 4 bases to trimming and J lost 1 base; unmatched junction nucleotides: 9. Germline V gene sequence: CDR1 SGDLS, CDR2 YYNGEE. The CDR3 is 17 amino acids. The CDR3, as DNA: TGTGCCAGCAGCAAAGCTAGCGGGACGTCGGCCAAAAACATTCAGTACTTC. It is translated as CASSKASGTSAKNIQYF.

This chain connects TRBV28 to TRBJ1-1; TRBD1 aligns across 8 bases. V shed 3 bases and J 4 bases; nucleotides not matched to a gene: 7. In germline, CDR1 is MDHEN, CDR2 SYDVKM. The CDR3 covers 15 residues. CDR3 sequence reads: CASSFFAGTGTEAFF. DNA of the CDR3: TGTGCCAGCAGTTTCTTCGCCGGGACAGGCACTGAAGCTTTCTTT.

The CDR3 DNA reads TGTGCCAGCCGGCCGGGGACAGGGAACACCGGGGAGCTGTTTTTT. This sequence encodes CASRPGTGNTGELFF. V gene TRBV2 combines with J gene TRBJ2-2; the match to TRBD1 covers 8 bases. The germline CDR1 and CDR2 sequences are SNHLY and FYNNEI. The CDR3 spans 15 residues. Unmatched junction bases numbered 6, after V lost 8 bases and J lost 1 base.

This chain joins TRBV6-5 and TRBJ1-2, with 9 bases fitting TRBD1. Trimming took 6 bases from V and 8 from J; bases not matched to a gene: 10. The CDR3 extends over 14 amino acids. Germline V gives CDR1 MNHEY, CDR2 SVGAGI. The CDR3: CASSRGDRANGYTF. The CDR3 nucleotides are TGTGCCAGCAGCCGCGGGGACAGGGCGAACGGCTACACCTTC.

This clone was seen more than once but under ten times. The chain carries TRBV5-6 and TRBJ2-5, with a tentative D call TRBD2 (6 bases). Germline CDR1 and CDR2: SGHDT and YYEEEE. Trimming took 0 bases from V and 1 from J, leaving 16 bases between them. The CDR3 totals 17 residues. In DNA form, the CDR3 reads TGTGCCAGCAGCTTGGTAGGCGGGACTGGATTCCAAGAGACCCAGTACTTC. It translates to CASSLVGGTGFQETQYF.

The J gene is TRBJ2-2, the V gene TRBV28; perhaps TRBD2 as D (7 bases). Trimming pared 7 bases from V and 2 bases from J, leaving 11 bases between. The CDR3 has 14 amino acids. CDR1 is MDHEN and CDR2 is SYDVKM in the germline V gene. The CDR3 sequence: CASTRGGNTGELFF. The CDR3 coding sequence is TGTGCCAGCACGAGGGGGGGTAACACCGGGGAGCTGTTTTTT.

This clone was detected once. This chain joins TRBV5-8 and TRBJ2-4; D might be TRBD2 (5 bases). With 6 bases removed from V and 0 bases from J, the gap between germline ends came to 22 bases. This CDR3 has 18 amino acids. Per the germline V gene, CDR1 is SGHTS and CDR2 is YDEGEE. This CDR3 is CASTPWGDATLAKNIQYF. CDR3 nucleotides: TGTGCCAGCACCCCGTGGGGAGACGCTACACTAGCCAAAAACATTCAGTACTTC.

V gene TRBV7-2 combines with J gene TRBJ1-2, with unresolved D. Germline CDR1 is SGHTA and CDR2 is FQGNSA. V dropped 1 base and J dropped 5 bases, with 11 bases sitting between them. The CDR3 totals 14 residues. Here the CDR3 reads CASSLVGQWYGYTF. For the CDR3, the DNA is TGTGCCAGCAGCTTAGTTGGCCAGTGGTATGGCTACACCTTC.

For the CDR3, the DNA is TGCAGCGCTACCGGACTAGCGGGAGGTCTAATAAGCACAGATACGCAGTATTTT. Translated: CSATGLAGGLISTDTQYF. This sequence joins TRBV29-1 and TRBJ2-3; the match to TRBD2 covers 14 bases. Unmatched junction bases numbered 12, after V lost 7 bases and J lost 0 bases. The V gene's germline CDR1 is SQVTM and CDR2 ANQGSEA. The CDR3 has 18 amino acids.

The V call is TRBV7-2, the J call TRBJ2-7, with D maybe TRBD2 (5 bases). V lost 0 bases, J lost 6 bases, and 12 bases lay in between. The CDR3 has 14 residues. The germline V gene has CDR1 SGHTA and CDR2 FQGNSA. The CDR3 sequence is CASSLAHGIPEQYF. The CDR3 nucleotides are TGTGCCAGCAGCTTAGCTCACGGGATACCCGAGCAGTACTTC.

This clone turned up a few times. A much larger clone sits a single nucleotide away, making a read error possible. The rearrangement uses TRBV20-1 and TRBJ1-1, with D possibly being TRBD1 (5 bases). The germline V gene has CDR1 DFQATT and CDR2 SNEGSKA (reference sequence). The CDR3 contains 11 residues. Written as DNA, the CDR3 is TGCAGTGCTCTCCAGGGAGCTGAAGCTCTCTTT. Translating it yields CSALQGAEALF.

As concerns this clone: Other DNA sequences from this sample encode an identical CDR3 as well. The chain joins TRBV18 to TRBJ2-7; 7 positions agree with TRBD1. The CDR3 has 15 residues. The ends lost 6 bases at V and 2 bases at J; junction bases unmatched: 10. Germline values: CDR1 KGHSH, CDR2 LQKENI. CDR3 sequence reads: CASSRTGTDTYEQYF. The DNA for the CDR3 is TGTGCCAGCTCTCGGACCGGGACAGACACCTACGAGCAGTACTTC.

V is TRBV10-3 and J is TRBJ2-7; no clear D gene. The CDR3 is 13 amino acids. The germline CDR1 and CDR2 sequences are ENHRY and SYGVKD. Trimming removed 1 base from V and 2 bases from J, with 6 bases in between. CDR3 nucleotide sequence: TGTGCCATCAGTGAGTACCAGGCCTACGAGCAGTACTTC. Protein sequence: CAISEYQAYEQYF.

This chain uses TRBV7-8 with TRBJ1-2; TRBD1 aligns across 7 bases. CDR3 length: 14 amino acids. CDR1 and CDR2 from the germline V gene are SGHVS and FQNEAQ. V gave up 5 bases and J gave up 3 bases; unmatched junction bases: 6. CDR3 loop: CASSETGQDYGYTF. CDR3 sequence (DNA): TGTGCCAGCAGCGAGACAGGGCAGGACTATGGCTACACCTTC.

The chain links TRBV27 to TRBJ1-2; possible D gene TRBD1, 6 bases. The V and J ends lost 6 bases and 7 bases respectively, with 21 bases between them. From germline, CDR1 is MNHEY and CDR2 SMNVEV (reference sequence). The CDR3 has 15 amino acids. The CDR3 DNA follows: TGTGCCAGCAGGGGACCGGAGAGGGGGATTACTGGCTACACCTTC. Protein product: CASRGPERGITGYTF.

The CDR3 protein is CASSLGGQNLNQPQHF. DNA for the CDR3: TGTGCCAGCAGCTTAGGGGGACAGAACTTGAATCAGCCCCAGCATTTT. The rearrangement uses TRBV7-6 and TRBJ1-5, with 7 bases matching TRBD1. The germline V gene has CDR1 SGHVS and CDR2 FNYEAQ. The V and J ends lost 1 base and 4 bases, in that order; junction bases with no gene match: 7. This CDR3 is built from 16 residues.

The chain links TRBV29-1 to TRBJ2-3; D is perhaps TRBD2 (5 bases). Trimming stripped 8 bases from V and 2 bases from J, with 17 bases between. The CDR3 is made up of 14 amino acids. Germline CDR1 reads SQVTM; CDR2 reads ANQGSEA. In nucleotides, the CDR3 is TGCAGCCATTTTGCGAGGACTTCCACAGATACGCAGTATTTT. Protein product: CSHFARTSTDTQYF.

V gene TRBV30 combines with J gene TRBJ2-7; 7 bases fit TRBD1. Germline V gives CDR1 GTSNPN, CDR2 SVGIG (reference sequence). The CDR3 is made up of 14 amino acids. Trimming cost V 1 base and J 6 bases; bases outside gene matches: 9. The CDR3 sequence is CAWSGDRAPSEQYF. The CDR3 bases are TGTGCCTGGAGTGGCGACAGGGCTCCGTCCGAGCAGTACTTC.

Comment on this clone: The sample has other DNA sequences that encode this CDR3 too. The chain combines TRBV6-1 with TRBJ1-2; D remains ambiguous. Trimming removed 2 bases at V and 2 bases at J, with 9 bases between. The germline CDR1 and CDR2 sequences are MNHNS and SASEGT. This CDR3 comprises 14 residues. The CDR3 loop is CASSESGGNYGYTF. Written as DNA, the CDR3 is TGTGCCAGCAGTGAATCCGGAGGAAACTATGGCTACACCTTC.